This T cell receptor (beta chain) was identified during a study of regulatory T cells in long-lasting Graves disease. Broader study findings: Owing to a sample size that was small, accuracy may have been reduced.

This clonotype was seen repeatedly, ten times or more. Its specificity is unknown. The ends were cut back, 0 bases at V and 2 bases at J, with 12 bases in the middle. Germline values: CDR1 SGHTS, CDR2 YDEGEE. The CDR3 length is 16 residues. CDR3-region Arm-PCR and iRepertoire HTBI primers produced the TCR beta libraries. TCRdb re-analysed the multiplex PCR reads in MiXCR, keeping a single row per CDR3 protein. This table holds about 220,000 distinct CDR3 sequences, roughly 18% found once. As for time point: newly diagnosed GD, antithyroid drugs for less than 3 months. PBMC-derived RNA was used for the TCR library. These data are also associated with another study on T cells in Graves' hyperthyroidism and ophthalmopathy. That study adds: Exclusion criteria comprised uncontrolled infection, other autoimmune disease, pregnancy or lactation.

The source of this sequence is a woman aged 30 to 39 with Graves disease. The gene calls are TRBV5-8 and TRBJ1-3; tentatively, D is TRBD1 (6 bases). The specimen comprised peripheral blood mononuclear cells (PBMCs), sampled at new diagnosis, from a patient treated with antithyroid drugs. CDR3 in DNA: TGTGCCAGCAGCTTGGACAGGGTCTCTACTGGAAACACCATATATTTT. This translates into CASSLDRVSTGNTIYF.